This section outlines one T cell receptor (beta chain) sequence together with its context. These data originate in a study of blood T cell repertoires in COVID-19. About the study: PBMCs, B-cell-depleted T cells, or T cells provided the cDNA or gDNA that made up the material.

J gave up 15 bases and V 2 bases, and 16 bases lay outside the gene matches. CDR1 is KGHSH and CDR2 is LQKENI in the germline V gene. The CDR3 loop spans 16 amino acids. Measured with immunoSEQ multiplex PCR; TCRdb has only the in-frame clones, and not every one. The sample has some 16,000 clones, around 89% seen once. The chain combines TRBV18 with TRBJ1-6; TRBD1 matches 7 bases. Input material: peripheral blood. This TCR was recovered from an elderly man with acute or convalescent COVID-19. The CDR3 loop is CASSPGGQGDFKDLHF. CDR3 DNA: TGTGCCAGCTCACCAGGTGGGCAGGGGGACTTCAAGGACCTCCACTTT.